This TCR beta chain was sequenced for a study of T cell changes during pregnancy in multiple sclerosis. CDR3 length: 14 residues. V lost 3 bases to trimming and J lost 9 bases; unmatched junction nucleotides: 9. Per germline, CDR1 WSHSY and CDR2 SAAADI. Data came from immunoSEQ multiplex PCR; TCRdb stores just in-frame clones and leaves some out. Of 45,000 to 50,000 clones in the sample, around 91% were seen once. The sequencing here drew on CD4+ T cells from peripheral blood mononuclear cells, taken in the second trimester of pregnancy. The genes are TRBV10-2 and TRBJ1-1, with 8 bases matching TRBD1. The origin of this receptor is a female donor in good health, enrolled as a control in a pregnancy study. The CDR3 region has the DNA TGCGCCAGCAGTGAAGGCAGGGGGCGCGGAAAAGCTTTCTTT. Encoded protein: CASSEGRGRGKAFF.